The rows below give T cell receptor beta chains drawn from one sample of a study of blood T cell repertoires in COVID-19. Method: immunoSEQ multiplex PCR; TCRdb's copy keeps in-frame clones and lacks some. This sample has roughly 200,000 clones, with roughly 85% found just once. Sequencing input: peripheral blood. These TCRs come from a human donor with active or convalescent COVID-19. The donor label of this sample is uncertain. Each CDR3 is given with its conserved first and last residue. A D gene is named only where the DNA matches it firmly. The size entry is marked missing in some rows and otherwise reads once, few, many or a size class.

>once|12|TRBD2|TRBJ2-5|TRBV29-1
TGCAGCGTTATTGTGGGGGGGGAGACCCAGTACTTC
CSVIVGGETQYF
>.|15|TRBD2|TRBJ2-3|TRBV9
TGTGCCAGCAGCACCGTATGGACTAGGCAAGATACGCAGTATTTT
CASSTVWTRQDTQYF
>.|15|TRBD2|TRBJ2-1|TRBV5-1
TGCGCCAGCAGCTTGCAATTAGCGGGACGCGATGAGCAGTTCTTC
CASSLQLAGRDEQFF
>.|14|.|TRBJ2-7|TRBV5-4
TGTGCCAGCAGCAGGGGCCAGGGCACCTACGAGCAGTACTTC
CASSRGQGTYEQYF
>once|10|.|TRBJ2-1|TRBV19
TGTGCCAGAGGGGACAATGAGCAGTTCTTC
CARGDNEQFF
>once|14|.|TRBJ1-4|TRBV18
TGTGCCAGCTCAGACGGGATCGGGGGTGAAAAACTGTTTTTT
CASSDGIGGEKLFF
>.|15|.|TRBJ1-2|TRBV27
TGTGCCAGCAACCCGAACCCGACAGCGAACTATGGCTACACCTTC
CASNPNPTANYGYTF
>.|14|.|TRBJ2-5|TRBV24-1
TGTGCCACCAGTCTCGACAGCTCACAAGAGACCCAGTACTTC
CATSLDSSQETQYF
>few|15|TRBD1|TRBJ2-7|TRBV7-9
TGTGCCAGCAGCTTAGGGTCAGGGGGTTTTAACGAGCAGTACTTC
CASSLGSGGFNEQYF
>.|11|.|TRBJ1-2|TRBV10-3
TGTGCCACGGTGGAGAGGCATGGCTACACCTTC
CATVERHGYTF
>.|15|.|TRBJ1-4|TRBV5-1
TGCGCCAGCAGCCAGGGCCAGACCGAGAATGAAAAACTGTTTTTT
CASSQGQTENEKLFF
>.|16|.|TRBJ2-3|TRBV4-2
TGTGCCAGCAGCCTTAATCCCGCGGAGAGGACAGATACGCAGTATTTT
CASSLNPAERTDTQYF
>.|15|.|TRBJ2-6|TRBV19
TGTGCCAGTAGTAAAGAGGGGCGGCGGGCCAACGTCCTGACTTTC
CASSKEGRRANVLTF
>.|14|.|TRBJ1-5|TRBV7-2
TGTGCCAGCAGCTTAGAGACATACAATCAGCCCCAGCATTTT
CASSLETYNQPQHF
>.|14|.|TRBJ2-5|TRBV5-1
TGCGCCAGCAGCCTGTTAGCGGTCGGGGAGACCCAGTACTTC
CASSLLAVGETQYF
>.|18|TRBD1|TRBJ1-1|TRBV3-1/TRBV3-2
TGTGCCAGCAGCCAACTTCGGACAGGGTTAAGGATGAACACTGAAGCTTTCTTT
CASSQLRTGLRMNTEAFF
>.|15|TRBD1|TRBJ1-2|TRBV28
TGTGCCAGCAGTGTGACAGGGGGCCCTAACTATGGCTACACCTTC
CASSVTGGPNYGYTF
>.|17|TRBD2|TRBJ2-1|TRBV7-8
TGTGCCAGCAGCTTATATCGCGGGAGGGCCGCGGTCGATGAGCAGTTCTTC
CASSLYRGRAAVDEQFF
>.|14|.|TRBJ1-1|TRBV19
TGTGCCAGTAAATTTGAGGGCATGAACACTGAAGCTTTCTTT
CASKFEGMNTEAFF
>.|14|TRBD1|TRBJ2-5|TRBV10-3
TGTGCCATCAGCCGGACAGGTCCTAGGGAGACCCAGTACTTC
CAISRTGPRETQYF
>once|16|.|TRBJ1-4|TRBV7-9
TGTGCCAGCAGCTCCCTGGGGCCCAAGGGGCATGAAAAACTGTTTTTT
CASSSLGPKGHEKLFF
>.|14|.|TRBJ1-1|TRBV7-9
TGTGCCTGCCTAGCGGGGGGCGCGGGCACTGAAGCTTTCTTT
CACLAGGAGTEAFF
>.|14|.|TRBJ2-7|TRBV19
TGTGCCAGTAGTATAATGAGCGGAACCTACGAGCAGTACTTC
CASSIMSGTYEQYF
>.|16|TRBD2|TRBJ2-1|TRBV2
TGTGCCAGCAGGGCCATGGGACTAGCGGAGTACAATGAGCAGTTCTTC
CASRAMGLAEYNEQFF
>.|14|TRBD2|TRBJ2-1|TRBV4-3
TGCGCCAGCAGTCCGGGGGGGCTTGACAATGAGCAGTTCTTC
CASSPGGLDNEQFF
>.|14|.|TRBJ2-1|TRBV29-1
TGCAGCGTTGACCGGGGGTCTGTCATGGGTGAGCAGTTCTTC
CSVDRGSVMGEQFF
>.|15|.|TRBJ2-2|TRBV7-7
TGTGCCAGCAGCTTAGCCGGGTTGCACACCGGGGAGCTGTTTTTT
CASSLAGLHTGELFF
>.|17|TRBD2|TRBJ2-3|TRBV4-3
TGCGCCAGCAGCCAAGATAGGGCGGGGGGGAGCACAGATACGCAGTATTTT
CASSQDRAGGSTDTQYF
>.|16|.|TRBJ2-7|TRBV3-1/TRBV3-2
TGTGCCAGCAGCCAAGGGTTTCGGCAGGGTGGCTACGAGCAGTACTTC
CASSQGFRQGGYEQYF
>.|15|.|TRBJ1-5|TRBV3-1/TRBV3-2
TGTGCCAGCAGCCCCCATAAGGGGCGCGATCAGCCCCAGCATTTT
CASSPHKGRDQPQHF
>.|13|.|TRBJ2-7|TRBV9
TGTGCCAGCAGCAAAAGGCCCTCGGGGGAGCAGTACTTC
CASSKRPSGEQYF
>once|14|.|TRBJ1-2|TRBV27
TGTGCCAGCAGTCCACGCGGGGGTAACTATGGCTACACCTTC
CASSPRGGNYGYTF
>.|13|.|TRBJ1-2|TRBV4-1
TGCGCCAGCAGCCAAGGGTGGACAAATGGCTACACCTTC
CASSQGWTNGYTF
>.|14|TRBD1|TRBJ2-7|TRBV7-2
TGTGCCAGCAGCTTAGAGACAGGGGGCTACGAGCAGTACTTC
CASSLETGGYEQYF
>.|15|.|TRBJ1-2|TRBV5-4
TGTGCCAGCAGCTTCCGTTTGGGGGCGCCTCATGGCTACACCTTC
CASSFRLGAPHGYTF
>.|18|TRBD2|TRBJ2-7|TRBV7-9
TGTGCCAGCAGCTTAGGGGGGGCTAGCGGGACTTCGTCCTACGAGCAGTACTTC
CASSLGGASGTSSYEQYF
>.|14|.|TRBJ2-7|TRBV19
TGTGCCAGTAGTATGAGGGAAAGCTCCTACGAGCAGTACTTC
CASSMRESSYEQYF
>.|14|.|TRBJ2-3|TRBV29-1
TGCAGCGTTGAAGGAGGACTTCACACAGATACGCAGTATTTT
CSVEGGLHTDTQYF
>once|13|.|TRBJ2-7|TRBV2
TGTGCCAGGGTGGAGCGGGTAGAGTACGAGCAGTACTTC
CARVERVEYEQYF
>once|11|.|TRBJ2-7|TRBV20-1
TGCAGTGCTCCGAGGGGGTACGAGCAGTACTTC
CSAPRGYEQYF
>.|13|.|TRBJ1-1|TRBV6-5
TGTGCCAGCAGTTCTATTCCCCGGGCTGAAGCTTTCTTT
CASSSIPRAEAFF
>once|20|.|TRBJ1-5|TRBV21-1
TGTGCCAGCAGCAACCCCGGAATATCCCATGGGCTATATAGCAATCAGCCCCAGCATTTT
CASSNPGISHGLYSNQPQHF
>.|14|.|TRBJ2-1|TRBV7-9
TGTGCCATCGACGGACAGCCTCGTTCCAATGAGCAGTTCTTC
CAIDGQPRSNEQFF
>.|15|.|TRBJ2-4|TRBV27
TGTGCCAGCAGTTTCCTGAGGGACACTAAAAACATTCAGTACTTC
CASSFLRDTKNIQYF
>.|16|.|TRBJ1-1|TRBV3-1/TRBV3-2
TGTGCCAGCAGCCGACGGGGGGGGCAGGTGGGCACTGAAGCTTTCTTT
CASSRRGGQVGTEAFF
>few|17|TRBD2|TRBJ2-2|TRBV4-1
TGCGCCAGCAGCCAAGATGGGCTAGCGGTGAACACCGGGGAGCTGTTTTTT
CASSQDGLAVNTGELFF
>.|13|TRBD1|TRBJ1-1|TRBV7-8
TGTGCCACTGAGGACAGGCTAAACACTGAAGCTTTCTTT
CATEDRLNTEAFF
>.|14|TRBD2|TRBJ2-7|TRBV28
TGTGCCAGCAGATCCGGGACTAGCTCCTACGAGCAGTACTTC
CASRSGTSSYEQYF
>.|14|TRBD1|TRBJ2-7|TRBV11-2
TGTGCCAGCAGCCCTCCGGGACAGCCCTACGAGCAGTACTTC
CASSPPGQPYEQYF